This TCR beta chain was captured in a study of regulatory T cells in long-lasting Graves disease. Time point noted: newly diagnosed GD, antithyroid drugs for less than 3 months. TCR sequences were obtained from RNA taken from PBMCs. This clonotype was seen a handful of times. Researchers made TCR beta libraries by using iRepertoire HTBI primers and running Arm-PCR on CDR3 regions. TCRdb itself ran the multiplex PCR reads through MiXCR, one entry per CDR3 protein. The data hold 350,000 to 500,000 distinct CDR3 sequences, with roughly 15% observed a single time. CDR3 length equals 15 residues. The V end lost 1 base, the J end lost 0 bases, and 9 bases lay between the germline ends. From germline, CDR1 is MNHNS and CDR2 SASEGT. The same sample was also studied in work on T cells in Graves' hyperthyroidism and ophthalmopathy. That source reports: The HTBI primer set was used in a first-round RT-PCR of the TCR CDR3.

Here the sequenced sample was peripheral blood mononuclear cells (PBMCs), taken at new diagnosis, from a patient treated with antithyroid drugs. The origin of this receptor is a woman between 45 and 65 years old with Graves disease. The chain links TRBV6-1 to TRBJ1-2, with D unclear. The CDR3 reads CASSEGSITNYGYTF. The CDR3 DNA follows: TGTGCCAGCAGTGAAGGTTCAATAACTAACTATGGCTACACCTTC.